This is a list of T cell receptor beta chains from one sample in a study of cytomegalovirus exposure and HLA in healthy donors. Repertoires were generated with immunoSEQ multiplex PCR, while TCRdb's copy carries only in-frame clones and drops some. Of about 99,000 clones in the sample, 79% were seen once. What was sequenced was PBMCs. These receptors all stem from a middle-aged man in good health and CMV-seropositive. Each CDR3 is given without its conserved first and last residue. A clone size is listed for some rows: how often the clone was seen (once, few, many), or a class if it is expanded.

TRBV9	-	12	TRBJ1-2	ASSPVQVVYGYT
TRBV28	-	12	TRBJ2-7	ASKNPGQFYEQY
TRBV4-2	-	13	TRBJ2-5	ASSQASGNQETQY
TRBV28	-	13	TRBJ2-7	ASRPWTGGVSEQY
TRBV5-4	-	13	TRBJ2-7	ASSAAARGNNEQY
TRBV5-4	many	12	TRBJ1-2	ASSFNRDVYGYT
TRBV4-2	-	16	TRBJ2-1	ASSQEGTAGRPHNEQF
TRBV19	-	11	TRBJ1-5	ASSISEIQPQH
TRBV7-6	-	14	TRBJ2-3	ASSLVSGGLWDTQY
TRBV7-6	once	16	TRBJ2-6	ASSPRASGRGGANVLT
TRBV6-5	-	12	TRBJ1-1	ASSSRTGNTEAF
TRBV18	-	12	TRBJ2-5	ASSENRAGETQY
TRBV9	-	11	TRBJ1-5	ASSSRGTQPQH
TRBV7-9	-	12	TRBJ2-7	ASSLTGGSGEQY
TRBV7-3	-	13	TRBJ2-3	ASSWAGGVADTQY
TRBV28	-	10	TRBJ2-7	ASASGGYEQY
TRBV28	-	12	TRBJ2-7	ASSSGTGTYEQY
TRBV7-9	-	12	TRBJ2-3	ASVLAGLTDTQY
TRBV18	-	14	TRBJ2-4	ASSPGTLLAKNIQY
TRBV5-1	few	12	TRBJ2-7	ASSVDVRLYEQY
TRBV7-2	-	14	TRBJ2-2	ASSLLPAGNTGELF
TRBV9	-	13	TRBJ2-2	ASSAGLAGNGELF
TRBV19	-	11	TRBJ1-3	AGSIPSGNTIY
TRBV25-1	-	13	TRBJ2-7	ASSEPGQRTYEQY
TRBV5-4	once	14	TRBJ2-1	ASSLGSRVAYNEQF
TRBV7-9	-	13	TRBJ2-3	ASSYRQGALDTQY
TRBV10-1	-	13	TRBJ2-7	ASSISGRILCGQY
TRBV7-9	-	13	TRBJ2-5	ASSRTSGRGETQY
TRBV27	-	16	TRBJ2-6	ASSLSTSGISGANVLT
TRBV28	-	14	TRBJ2-2	ASSPLGGRSAGELF
TRBV6-6	few	12	TRBJ2-3	ASSFLGGTDTQY
TRBV7-9	few	12	TRBJ2-5	ASRETGDGETQY
TRBV25-1	once	11	TRBJ2-4	ASSTGGLNIQY
TRBV9	-	13	TRBJ2-5	ASSGLAGGGETQY
TRBV7-2	-	14	TRBJ2-1	ASSSSGLAGINEQF
TRBV7-7	-	12	TRBJ2-5	ASSMGQGGETQY
TRBV29-1	-	10	TRBJ1-2	SVEDSNYGYT
TRBV6-4	-	15	TRBJ1-5	ASSDSISQSPNQPQH
TRBV27	-	11	TRBJ2-1	ASNHSLPNEQF
TRBV5-5	-	12	TRBJ1-3	ASSLEDIGNTIY
TRBV6-1	-	13	TRBJ1-4	ASSDEQGNNEKLF
TRBV27	-	11	TRBJ2-2	ASRLSGTGELF
TRBV30	-	9	TRBJ2-1	AWEYYNEQF
TRBV6-6	-	13	TRBJ2-3	ASSSAGGEADTQY
TRBV29-1	-	11	TRBJ2-3	SATLGVRDTQY
TRBV28	-	12	TRBJ1-1	ASRDGQGSTEAF
TRBV6-1	medium-sized	14	TRBJ2-7	ASSEALGTGGFEQY
TRBV2	-	13	TRBJ2-5	ASSNTGTSGISLY
TRBV27	once	18	TRBJ2-2	ASSLRAPGTLFANTGELF
TRBV19	-	12	TRBJ1-2	ASSLTGTAYGYT
TRBV4-1	-	13	TRBJ2-3	ASSQLGGSTDTQY
TRBV19	-	13	TRBJ1-1	ASSSRGGLNTEAF
TRBV4-2	-	13	TRBJ2-7	ASSQRTSGKAEQY
TRBV5-1	-	14	TRBJ2-1	ASSPIPSGTYNEQF